This record concerns one T cell receptor beta chain sequence. Its antigen is not known. The sample is drawn from a study of shared clonotypes between healthy human individuals. Measured with immunoSEQ multiplex PCR; TCRdb has only the in-frame clones, and not every one. The sample holds around 1.1 million clones; 70% to 85% are singletons and the top ten take 0.85% to 1%. Study outcomes and limitations: Large sequencing depth failed to make sorted-subset sequencing complete, rarefaction showed.

The CDR3 runs 14 residues. Germline-derived CDR1 and CDR2 are LNHNV and YYDKDF (reference sequence). The V gene end was trimmed by 3 bases and the J gene end by 4 bases; junction bases not matched to a gene: 5. This clonotype was sampled from a man between 18 and 29 years old in good health. Some clones in this sample may be carry-over from other donors' samples. The sequenced sample consisted of memory CD4+ T cells from PBMCs. Noted subset: CD45RA-negative fraction. This chain connects TRBV15 to TRBJ1-2, with 7 bases identical to TRBD1. CDR3 residues: CATSRRQGSYGYTF. CDR3 nucleotide sequence: TGTGCCACCAGCAGGCGACAGGGCAGCTATGGCTACACCTTC. Full variable domain (remainder filled in from reference TRBV15 and TRBJ1-2): DAMVIQNPRYQVTQFGKPVTLSCSQTLNHNVMYWYQQKSSQAPKLLFHYYDKDFNNEADTPDNFQSRRPNTSFCFLDIRSPGLGDTAMYLCATSRRQGSYGYTFGSGTRLTVV.